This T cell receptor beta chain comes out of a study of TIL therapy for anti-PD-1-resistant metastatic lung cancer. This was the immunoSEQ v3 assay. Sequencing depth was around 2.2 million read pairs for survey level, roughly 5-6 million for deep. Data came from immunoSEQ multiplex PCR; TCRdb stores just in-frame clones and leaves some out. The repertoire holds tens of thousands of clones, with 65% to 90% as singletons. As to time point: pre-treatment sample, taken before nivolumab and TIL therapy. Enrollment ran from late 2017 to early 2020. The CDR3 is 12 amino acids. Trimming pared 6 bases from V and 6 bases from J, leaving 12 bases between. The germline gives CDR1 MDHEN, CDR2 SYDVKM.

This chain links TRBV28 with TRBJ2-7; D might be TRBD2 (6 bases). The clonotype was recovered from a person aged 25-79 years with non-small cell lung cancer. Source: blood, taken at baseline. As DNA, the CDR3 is TGTGCCAGCAGCCCGCCGGAGGGCGAGCAGTACTTC. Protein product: CASSPPEGEQYF.